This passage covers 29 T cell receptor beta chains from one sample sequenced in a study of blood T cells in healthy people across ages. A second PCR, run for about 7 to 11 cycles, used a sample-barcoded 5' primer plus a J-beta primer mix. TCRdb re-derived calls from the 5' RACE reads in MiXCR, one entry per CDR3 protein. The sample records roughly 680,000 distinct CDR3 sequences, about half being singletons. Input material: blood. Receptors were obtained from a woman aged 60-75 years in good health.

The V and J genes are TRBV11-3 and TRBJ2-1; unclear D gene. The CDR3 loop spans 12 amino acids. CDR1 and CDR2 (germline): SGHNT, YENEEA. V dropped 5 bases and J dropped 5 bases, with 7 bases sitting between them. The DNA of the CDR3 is TGTGCCAGCAGCCTTCAGGACAATGAGCAGTTCTTC. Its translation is CASSLQDNEQFF.

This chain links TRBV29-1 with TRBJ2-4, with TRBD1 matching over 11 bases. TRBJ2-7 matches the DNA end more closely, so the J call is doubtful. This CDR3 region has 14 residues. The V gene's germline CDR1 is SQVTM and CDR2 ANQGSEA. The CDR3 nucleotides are TGCAGCGTTTCTGGGACAGGGGGAACCTTCGAGCAGTACTTC. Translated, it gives CSVSGTGGTFEQYF.

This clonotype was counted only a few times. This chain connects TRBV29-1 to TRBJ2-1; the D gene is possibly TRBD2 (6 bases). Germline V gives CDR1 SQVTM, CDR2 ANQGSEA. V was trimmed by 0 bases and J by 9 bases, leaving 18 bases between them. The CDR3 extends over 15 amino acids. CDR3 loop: CSVEDQAGGWSEQFF. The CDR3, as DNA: TGCAGCGTTGAAGATCAAGCGGGTGGCTGGAGTGAGCAGTTCTTC.

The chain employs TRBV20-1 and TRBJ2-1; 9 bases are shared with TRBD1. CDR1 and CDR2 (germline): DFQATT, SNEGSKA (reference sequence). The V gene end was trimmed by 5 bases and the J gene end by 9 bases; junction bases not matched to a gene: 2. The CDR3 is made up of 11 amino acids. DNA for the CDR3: TGCAGTGCTGACAGGGGGGGTGAGCAGTTCTTC. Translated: CSADRGGEQFF.

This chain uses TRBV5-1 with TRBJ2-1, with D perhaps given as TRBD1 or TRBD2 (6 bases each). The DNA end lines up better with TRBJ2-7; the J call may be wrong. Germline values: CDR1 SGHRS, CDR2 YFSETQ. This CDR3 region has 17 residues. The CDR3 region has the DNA TGCGCCAGCAGCAAAGGACAGCCGGGACTTCCGTCCGACGAGCAGTACTTC. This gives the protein CASSKGQPGLPSDEQYF.

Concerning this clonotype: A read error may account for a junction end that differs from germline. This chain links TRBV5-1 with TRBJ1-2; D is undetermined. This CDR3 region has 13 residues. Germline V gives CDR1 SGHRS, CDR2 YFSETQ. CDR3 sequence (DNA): TGCGCCAGCCGCCTTTTGGCTAACTATGACTACACCTTC. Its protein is CASRLLANYDYTF.

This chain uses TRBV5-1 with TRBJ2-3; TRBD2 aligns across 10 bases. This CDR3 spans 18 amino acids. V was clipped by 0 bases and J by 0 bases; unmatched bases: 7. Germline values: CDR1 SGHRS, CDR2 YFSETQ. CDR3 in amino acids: CASSLALSSGSSTDTQYF. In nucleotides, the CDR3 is TGCGCCAGCAGCTTGGCCCTATCTAGCGGGAGCAGCACAGATACGCAGTATTTT.

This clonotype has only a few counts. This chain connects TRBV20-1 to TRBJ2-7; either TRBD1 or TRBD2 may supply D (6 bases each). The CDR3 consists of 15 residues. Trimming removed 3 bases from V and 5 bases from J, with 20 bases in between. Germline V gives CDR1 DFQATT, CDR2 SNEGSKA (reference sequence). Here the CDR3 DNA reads TGCAGTGCTAGCCGCAGTACGGGGGCGATCCACGAGCAGTACTTC. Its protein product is CSASRSTGAIHEQYF.

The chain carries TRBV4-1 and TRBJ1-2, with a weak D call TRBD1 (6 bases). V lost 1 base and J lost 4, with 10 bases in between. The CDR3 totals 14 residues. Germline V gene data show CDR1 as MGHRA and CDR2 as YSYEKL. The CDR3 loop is CASSQGGRGYGYTF. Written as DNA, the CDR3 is TGCGCCAGCAGCCAAGGGGGCAGGGGCTATGGCTACACCTTC.

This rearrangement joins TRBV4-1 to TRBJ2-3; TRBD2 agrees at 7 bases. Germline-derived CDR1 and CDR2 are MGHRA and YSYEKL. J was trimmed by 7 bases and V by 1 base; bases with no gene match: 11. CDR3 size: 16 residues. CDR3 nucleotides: TGCGCCAGCAGCCAAGGTTTGGCGGGAGCTACGAATACGCAGTATTTT. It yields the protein CASSQGLAGATNTQYF.

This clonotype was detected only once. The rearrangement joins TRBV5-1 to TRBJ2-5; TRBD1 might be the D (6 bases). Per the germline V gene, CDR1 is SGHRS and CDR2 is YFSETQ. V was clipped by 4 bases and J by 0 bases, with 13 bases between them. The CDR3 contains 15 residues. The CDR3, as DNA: TGCGCCAGCAGCGTCGCCGGGACAAACCAAGAGACCCAGTACTTC. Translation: CASSVAGTNQETQYF.

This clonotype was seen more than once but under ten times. DNA for the CDR3: TGCGCCAGCAGCTGGGACTTCTACAATGAGCAGTTCTTC. Protein product: CASSWDFYNEQFF. This chain joins TRBV4-3 and TRBJ2-1; tentative D call: TRBD2 (6 bases). CDR1 LGHNA and CDR2 YSLEER come from the germline V gene. V dropped 5 bases and J dropped 3 bases, with 8 bases sitting between them. CDR3 length: 13 amino acids.

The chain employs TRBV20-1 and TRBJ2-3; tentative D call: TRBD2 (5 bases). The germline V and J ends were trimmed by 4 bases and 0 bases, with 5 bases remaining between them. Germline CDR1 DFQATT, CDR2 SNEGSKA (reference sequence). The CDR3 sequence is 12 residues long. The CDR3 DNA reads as TGCAGTGCTATAGCGAGCACAGATACGCAGTATTTT. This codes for CSAIASTDTQYF.

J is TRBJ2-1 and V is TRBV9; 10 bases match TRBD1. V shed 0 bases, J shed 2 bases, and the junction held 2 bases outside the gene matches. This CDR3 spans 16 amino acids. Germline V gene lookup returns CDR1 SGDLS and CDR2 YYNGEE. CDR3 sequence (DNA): TGTGCCAGCAGCGTAGCTGGACAGGGGGCCTACAATGAGCAGTTCTTC. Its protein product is CASSVAGQGAYNEQFF.

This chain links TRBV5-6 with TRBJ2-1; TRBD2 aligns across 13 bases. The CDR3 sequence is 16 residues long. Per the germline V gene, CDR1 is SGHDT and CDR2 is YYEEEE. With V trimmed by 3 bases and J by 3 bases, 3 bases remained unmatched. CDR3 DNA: TGTGCCAGCAGCTGGGGGACTAGCGGGATCTACAATGAGCAGTTCTTC. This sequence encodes CASSWGTSGIYNEQFF.

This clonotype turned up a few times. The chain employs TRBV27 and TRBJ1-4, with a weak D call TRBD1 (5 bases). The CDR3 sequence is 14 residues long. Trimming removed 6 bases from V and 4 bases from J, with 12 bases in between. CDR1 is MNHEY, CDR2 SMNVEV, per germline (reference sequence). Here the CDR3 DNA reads TGTGCCAGCAGCCCACGACAGATTAATGAAAAACTGTTTTTT. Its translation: CASSPRQINEKLFF.

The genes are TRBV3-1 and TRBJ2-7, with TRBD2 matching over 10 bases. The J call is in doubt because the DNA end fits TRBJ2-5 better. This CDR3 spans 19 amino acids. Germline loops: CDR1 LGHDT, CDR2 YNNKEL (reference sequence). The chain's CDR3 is CASSPKSGLAGALAETQYF. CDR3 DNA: TGTGCCAGCAGCCCCAAGTCTGGCCTAGCGGGAGCGCTAGCAGAGACCCAGTACTTC.

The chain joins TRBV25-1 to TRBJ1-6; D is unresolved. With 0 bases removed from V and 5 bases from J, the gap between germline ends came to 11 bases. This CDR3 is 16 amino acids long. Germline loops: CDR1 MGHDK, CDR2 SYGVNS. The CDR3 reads CASSEYPSVHNSPLHF. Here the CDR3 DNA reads TGTGCCAGCAGTGAATATCCCTCAGTTCATAATTCACCCCTCCACTTT.

CDR3: CASSWGGQFETIYF. In DNA form, the CDR3 reads TGCGCCAGCAGCTGGGGCGGACAGTTTGAAACCATATATTTT. The chain is built from TRBV5-1 and TRBJ1-3; D may be TRBD1 (6 bases). The CDR3 length is 14 residues. The ends were cut back, 3 bases at V and 10 bases at J, with 17 bases in the middle. CDR1 and CDR2 (germline): SGHRS, YFSETQ.

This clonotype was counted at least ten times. CDR3 sequence reads: CASSEGNYGYTF. The DNA of the CDR3 is TGTGCCAGCAGTGAAGGAAACTATGGCTACACCTTC. The chain has TRBV2 and TRBJ1-2, with D unresolved. The CDR3 extends over 12 amino acids. V was trimmed by 1 base and J by 2 bases, leaving 2 bases between them. The germline V gene has CDR1 SNHLY and CDR2 FYNNEI.

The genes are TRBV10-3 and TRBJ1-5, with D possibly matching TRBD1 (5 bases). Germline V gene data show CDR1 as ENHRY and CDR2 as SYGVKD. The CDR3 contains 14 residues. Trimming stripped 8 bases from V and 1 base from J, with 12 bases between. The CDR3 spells CAIGVQGSNQPQHF. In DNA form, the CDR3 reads TGTGCCATCGGGGTCCAGGGAAGCAATCAGCCCCAGCATTTT.

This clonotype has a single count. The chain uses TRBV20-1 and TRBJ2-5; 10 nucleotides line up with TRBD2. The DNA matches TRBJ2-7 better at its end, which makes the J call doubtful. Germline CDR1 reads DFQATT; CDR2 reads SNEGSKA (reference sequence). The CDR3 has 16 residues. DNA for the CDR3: TGCCAAATAGCGGGAGGCGCCAGGGGGGTATCCTACGAGCAGTACTTC. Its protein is CQIAGGARGVSYEQYF.

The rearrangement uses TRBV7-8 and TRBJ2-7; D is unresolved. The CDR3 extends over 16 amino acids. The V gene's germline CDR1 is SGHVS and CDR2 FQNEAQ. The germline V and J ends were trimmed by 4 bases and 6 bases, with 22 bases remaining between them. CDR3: CASSSSNGRSSSEQYF. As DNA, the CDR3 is TGTGCCAGCAGCTCATCAAACGGACGGAGTTCTAGCGAGCAGTACTTC.

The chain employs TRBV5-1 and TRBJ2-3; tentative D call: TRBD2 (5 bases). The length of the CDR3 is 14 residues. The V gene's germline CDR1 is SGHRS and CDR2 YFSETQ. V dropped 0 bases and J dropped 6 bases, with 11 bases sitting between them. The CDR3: CASSLDSRGDTQYF. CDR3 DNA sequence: TGCGCCAGCAGCTTGGATAGCCGCGGGGATACGCAGTATTTT.

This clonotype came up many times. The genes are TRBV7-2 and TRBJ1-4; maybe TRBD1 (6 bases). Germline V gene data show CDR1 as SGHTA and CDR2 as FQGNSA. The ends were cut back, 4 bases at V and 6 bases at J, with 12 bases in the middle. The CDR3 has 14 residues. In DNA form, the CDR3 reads TGTGCCAGCAGCTCCCAGGGGACGGATGAAAAACTGTTTTTT. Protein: CASSSQGTDEKLFF.

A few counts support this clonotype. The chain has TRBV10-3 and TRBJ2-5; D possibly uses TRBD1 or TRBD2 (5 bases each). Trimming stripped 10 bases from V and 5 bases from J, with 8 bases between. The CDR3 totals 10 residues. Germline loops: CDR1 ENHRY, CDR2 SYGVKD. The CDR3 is CATRGETQYF. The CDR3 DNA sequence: TGTGCCACCCGGGGCGAGACCCAGTACTTC.

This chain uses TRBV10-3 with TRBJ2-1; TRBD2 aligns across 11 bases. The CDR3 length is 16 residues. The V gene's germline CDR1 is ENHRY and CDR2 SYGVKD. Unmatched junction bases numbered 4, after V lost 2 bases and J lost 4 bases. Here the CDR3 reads CAISEPTSGNYNEQFF. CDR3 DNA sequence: TGTGCCATCAGTGAGCCGACTAGCGGGAATTACAATGAGCAGTTCTTC.

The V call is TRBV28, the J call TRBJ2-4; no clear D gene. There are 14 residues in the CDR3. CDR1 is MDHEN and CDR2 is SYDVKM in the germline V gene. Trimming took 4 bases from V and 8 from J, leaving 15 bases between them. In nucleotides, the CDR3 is TGTGCCAGCAGTTCTGTTGTTATGGTCTACATTCAGTACTTC. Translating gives CASSSVVMVYIQYF. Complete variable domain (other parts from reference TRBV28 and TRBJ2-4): DVKVTQSSRYLVKRTGEKVFLECVQDMDHENMFWYRQDPGLGLRLIYFSYDVKMKEKGDIPEGYSVSREKKERFSLILESASTNQTSMYLCASSSVVMVYIQYFGAGTRLSVL.

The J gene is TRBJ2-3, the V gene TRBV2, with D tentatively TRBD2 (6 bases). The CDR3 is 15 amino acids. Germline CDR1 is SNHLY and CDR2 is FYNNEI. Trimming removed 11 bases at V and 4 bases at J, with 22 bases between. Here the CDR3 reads CAGQTSSSRPDTQYF. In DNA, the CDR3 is TGTGCCGGACAAACTAGCTCCTCCCGGCCAGATACGCAGTATTTT.